These T cell receptor beta chains were read from a single sample in a study of shared clonotypes between healthy human individuals. Clones were read by immunoSEQ multiplex PCR, and TCRdb kept only the in-frame ones, dropping some. The sample shows millions of clones, more than 90% of them seen only once. The specimen sequenced was naive CD4+ T cells sorted from blood. Receptors originate from a man aged 18 to 35 in good health. Each CDR3 is given with its conserved first and last residue. D genes are given only for firm matches. The size of a clone is reported for some rows only, either as once, few or many, or as a class for expanded clones.

v_call	d_call	j_call	clone_size	cdr3_nt	cdr3_aa
TRBV20-1	-	TRBJ2-7	-	TGCAGTACCGGACGTTCCTACGAGCAGTACTTC	CSTGRSYEQYF
TRBV27	-	TRBJ2-5	-	TGTGCCAGCTCCCGTAGCAGGGTAGAGACCCAGTACTTC	CASSRSRVETQYF
TRBV5-1	-	TRBJ1-3	-	TGCGCCAGCAGGCCCACCCCTATGATCGGAAACACCATATATTTT	CASRPTPMIGNTIYF
TRBV11-2	-	TRBJ2-7	once	TGTGCCAGCAGCTTAATCGAACAGGGTACTCAGTTATACTTC	CASSLIEQGTQLYF
TRBV19	-	TRBJ1-2	-	TGTGCCAGTAGAGACAGGATTATGCTTGGCTACACCTTC	CASRDRIMLGYTF
TRBV10-3	TRBD2	TRBJ2-1	-	TGTGCCATCAGGGAAGGGCTAGCGGTCTATGAGCAGTTCTTC	CAIREGLAVYEQFF
TRBV5-1	-	TRBJ2-3	-	TGCGCCAGCAGCTTGGTAGGGATTAGCACAGATACGCAGTATTTT	CASSLVGISTDTQYF
TRBV7-7	-	TRBJ2-4	once	TGTGCTAGCAGCTTAGCTCTACACAGGGTATCCAAAAACATTCAGTACTTC	CASSLALHRVSKNIQYF
TRBV5-1	TRBD2	TRBJ2-5	once	TGCGCCAGCAGCGAGGGACTAGCGGGGGGGCAAGAGACCCAGTACTTC	CASSEGLAGGQETQYF
TRBV6-6	TRBD1	TRBJ1-2	-	TGTGCCAGCAGTACCCCCGGACAGGGTTCCTATGGCTACACCTTC	CASSTPGQGSYGYTF
TRBV6-4	TRBD1	TRBJ1-1	-	TGTGCCAGCAGTGCTAGAGGGGGCAGGAACACTGAAGCTTTCTTT	CASSARGGRNTEAFF
TRBV5-1	-	TRBJ1-3	-	TGCGCCAGCAGCCGGGGGGGCTCTGGAAACACCATATATTTT	CASSRGGSGNTIYF
TRBV28	TRBD2	TRBJ2-3	-	TGTGCCAGCAGTTCGGAGCGGGGGAGGAGCACAGATACGCAGTATTTT	CASSSERGRSTDTQYF
TRBV11-2	TRBD1	TRBJ2-2	once	TGTGCCAGCAGCCATAGACAGGGTTGGATGTTTTTT	CASSHRQGWMFF
TRBV4-1	TRBD1	TRBJ2-7	-	TGCGCCAGCAGCCCCCGGGACAGACAACCCTACGAGCAGTACTTC	CASSPRDRQPYEQYF
TRBV6-1	TRBD1	TRBJ1-6	-	TGTGCCAGCAGTGCTGGACAGGTAAACCCAGGAGTACCCCTCCACTTT	CASSAGQVNPGVPLHF
TRBV18	-	TRBJ1-5	few	TGTGCCAGCTCACCGAACCCGACTCCGGGCCCCCAGCATTTT	CASSPNPTPGPQHF
TRBV19	-	TRBJ1-3	-	TGTGCCAGTAGTATAGATCGGGGGTTCGGAAACACCATATATTTT	CASSIDRGFGNTIYF
TRBV5-1	TRBD2	TRBJ2-3	-	TGCGCCAGCAGCTTGACCGGGACTAGCGGGAGCTCAGATACGCAGTATTTT	CASSLTGTSGSSDTQYF
TRBV7-2	-	TRBJ1-1	-	TGTGCCAGCAGCTTTATGGGACATTTGAACACTGAAGCTTTCTTT	CASSFMGHLNTEAFF
TRBV4-1	-	TRBJ2-7	-	TGCGCCAGCAGCCAAGTGAAGGGGACCTCCTACGAGCAGTACTTC	CASSQVKGTSYEQYF
TRBV5-1	-	TRBJ1-4	-	TGCGCCAGCAGCCCTGGGGGTATTAATGAAAAACTGTTTTTT	CASSPGGINEKLFF
TRBV30	TRBD2	TRBJ2-5	-	TGTGCCTGGAGGGCGGGACTAGGGGAGACCCAGTACTTC	CAWRAGLGETQYF
TRBV6-1	TRBD1	TRBJ2-7	-	TGTGCCAGCAGCCTTTCCGGGACAGGTGCCTACGAGCAGTACTTC	CASSLSGTGAYEQYF
TRBV6-5	-	TRBJ1-6	-	TGTGCCAGCCACCCGTGGGGCATTAATTCACCCCTCCACTTT	CASHPWGINSPLHF
TRBV9	-	TRBJ2-3	-	TGTGCCAGCAGCGTAGGGGCAGGGAACACAGATACGCAGTATTTT	CASSVGAGNTDTQYF
TRBV19	-	TRBJ2-7	-	TGTGCCAGTAGCACAAAGCAGAGGTTTCTGATAGAGTACGAGCAGTACTTC	CASSTKQRFLIEYEQYF
TRBV15	TRBD1	TRBJ1-5	-	TGTGCCACCAGCAGCGGGACAGATAGCAATCAGCCCCAGCATTTT	CATSSGTDSNQPQHF
TRBV6-5	TRBD2	TRBJ2-7	-	TGTGCCAGCAGGGAGGGCGGGGGACGCTACGAGCAGTACTTC	CASREGGGRYEQYF
TRBV7-2	TRBD1	TRBJ2-7	-	TGTGCCAGCAGCTTAGGGACAGGGACCGGCGAGCAGTACTTC	CASSLGTGTGEQYF
TRBV18	TRBD1	TRBJ2-7	-	TGTGCCAGCTCACCACGACAGGGACGGGAGCAGTACTTC	CASSPRQGREQYF
TRBV7-2	-	TRBJ1-1	-	TGTGCCAGCAGCCCGACAGTGAACACTGAAGCTTTCTTT	CASSPTVNTEAFF
TRBV29-1	-	TRBJ1-2	-	TGCAGCGTGGAATCTGGCTACACCTTC	CSVESGYTF
TRBV28	-	TRBJ1-5	-	TGTGCCAGCAGTAAAGGGGCGGGGAGACAGGCAAGCAATCAGCCCCAGCATTTT	CASSKGAGRQASNQPQHF
TRBV5-4	TRBD2	TRBJ2-3	-	TGTGCCAGCAGCTTGGCTAGCCTAGCGGGGAGCTACACAGATACGCAGTATTTT	CASSLASLAGSYTDTQYF
TRBV6-5	TRBD1	TRBJ1-1	-	TGTGCCAGCAACAACCCCGGGACAGGGTATATGACTTTCTTT	CASNNPGTGYMTFF
TRBV5-6	TRBD1	TRBJ2-1	-	TGTGCCAGCAGCTCCCGAGGGGGCCCTTACAATGAGCAGTTCTTC	CASSSRGGPYNEQFF
TRBV7-9	-	TRBJ2-3	once	TGTGCCAGCAGCTTAGCGATCGCGGTTGATACGCAGTATTTT	CASSLAIAVDTQYF
TRBV6-6	-	TRBJ1-6	few	TGTGCCAGCGGACTCCCAAATTCACCCCTCCACTTT	CASGLPNSPLHF
TRBV5-6	TRBD1	TRBJ2-7	-	TGTGCCAGCAGCTCCAGACCTTTGGACAGGGCCCAGGAGCAGTACTTC	CASSSRPLDRAQEQYF
TRBV11-3	-	TRBJ2-1	-	TGTGCCAGCAGCTTAAGAGGCGGGACCTACAATGAGCAGTTCTTC	CASSLRGGTYNEQFF
TRBV28	TRBD2	TRBJ2-2	-	TGTGCCAGCATATTTAGCGGGGGGGCCGCCGGGGAGCTGTTTTTT	CASIFSGGAAGELFF
TRBV5-1	-	TRBJ2-7	once	TGCGCCAGCAGCTCTGGACGGACCTCTACCTACGAGCAGTACTTC	CASSSGRTSTYEQYF